Included here is one T cell receptor beta chain sequence, with context. The antigen remains undetermined. Expansion of antigen-specific CD4+ T cells with viral peptide pools was carried out by the ViraFEST assay before sequencing. Scientists isolated CD4+ T cells after a roughly 10-day culture period ended. In the vaccine recipients, nucleocapsid antibodies were negative and there was no prior SARS-CoV-2 infection. The sample is drawn from a study of vaccination effects on CD4 cells after COVID-19. This CDR3 has 16 amino acids. V was shortened by 4 bases and J by 3 bases, with 18 bases between the two germline ends. Germline CDR1 reads SGDLS; CDR2 reads YYNGEE. Assay used: immunoSEQ multiplex PCR; TCRdb lists only in-frame clones, some missing. Of roughly 67,000 clones listed, 60% to 85% were seen once; the top ten hold approximately 10%.

J is TRBJ2-3 and V is TRBV9; D may be TRBD2 (5 bases). The source is a human donor who received a COVID-19 vaccine. The sequencing used CD4+ T cells from PBMCs cultured with SARS-CoV-2 spike peptides, collected before COVID-19 vaccination. The DNA for the CDR3 is TGTGCCAGCAGCTCAGACCGGGGTCAGAAAACAGATACGCAGTATTTT. It codes for CASSSDRGQKTDTQYF.